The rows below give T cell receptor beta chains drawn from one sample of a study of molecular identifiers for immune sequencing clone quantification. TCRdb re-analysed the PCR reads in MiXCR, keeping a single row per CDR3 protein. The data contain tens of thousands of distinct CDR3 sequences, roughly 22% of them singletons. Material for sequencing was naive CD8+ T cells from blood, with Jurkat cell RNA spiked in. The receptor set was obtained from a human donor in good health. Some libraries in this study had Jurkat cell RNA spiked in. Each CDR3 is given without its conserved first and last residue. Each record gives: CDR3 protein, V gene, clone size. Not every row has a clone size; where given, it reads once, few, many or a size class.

cdr3_aa: ASSSIAGTTDTQY
v_call: TRBV7-9
clone_size: many

cdr3_aa: ASSSGHSNTEAF
v_call: TRBV6-5
clone_size: many

cdr3_aa: ASPPGPGYEQY
v_call: TRBV6-1
clone_size: many

cdr3_aa: ASSSENGVWGIQETQY
v_call: TRBV3-1
clone_size: many

cdr3_aa: ASSLSPKNTEAF
v_call: TRBV27
clone_size: many

cdr3_aa: SARDQGAGSYEQY
v_call: TRBV20-1
clone_size: many

cdr3_aa: ASSRENTDTQY
v_call: TRBV18
clone_size: medium-sized

cdr3_aa: ASRKPGRVMNTQY
v_call: TRBV28
clone_size: .

cdr3_aa: ASSPYNTNTEAF
v_call: TRBV9
clone_size: many

cdr3_aa: SARLLASSYNEQF
v_call: TRBV20-1
clone_size: .

cdr3_aa: ASKAYERGAVTDTQY
v_call: TRBV7-8
clone_size: many

cdr3_aa: AGSQSLQGALTNTGELF
v_call: TRBV23-1
clone_size: .

cdr3_aa: ASSPDSSSYEQY
v_call: TRBV6-5
clone_size: .

cdr3_aa: ASSSASTVNTEAF
v_call: TRBV7-9
clone_size: .

cdr3_aa: ASSLAGTSTADTQY
v_call: TRBV13
clone_size: many

cdr3_aa: ASSFLTGANVLT
v_call: TRBV11-2
clone_size: many

cdr3_aa: ASSLRTAVERKYNEQF
v_call: TRBV12-3/TRBV12-4
clone_size: .

cdr3_aa: ASSVAERQGFTYTQY
v_call: TRBV9
clone_size: many

cdr3_aa: ASSQLAGGHPDTQY
v_call: TRBV7-6
clone_size: many

cdr3_aa: AISESGASSYNSPLH
v_call: TRBV10-3
clone_size: many

cdr3_aa: ASSWGTSGTYEQY
v_call: TRBV5-1
clone_size: many

cdr3_aa: ASTILAGFGNEQF
v_call: TRBV6-2/TRBV6-3
clone_size: .

cdr3_aa: ASSADRGPREQY
v_call: TRBV13
clone_size: many

cdr3_aa: ASRLPRRAQISTDTQY
v_call: TRBV7-9
clone_size: .

cdr3_aa: ASSLGTDEQF
v_call: TRBV3-1
clone_size: .

cdr3_aa: ASSPRLAGAGDTQY
v_call: TRBV27
clone_size: many

cdr3_aa: ASGWPRRSGGTGELF
v_call: TRBV11-3
clone_size: .

cdr3_aa: ASSLSERANYGYT
v_call: TRBV12-3/TRBV12-4
clone_size: .

cdr3_aa: ASSPGGAREAF
v_call: TRBV5-6
clone_size: many

cdr3_aa: ASSPGHTNSDYT
v_call: TRBV12-3/TRBV12-4
clone_size: .

cdr3_aa: AWTSGGPITGELF
v_call: TRBV30
clone_size: many

cdr3_aa: ASKRREHETQY
v_call: TRBV6-2/TRBV6-3
clone_size: many

cdr3_aa: ASSFDRGLYEQY
v_call: TRBV11-1
clone_size: many

cdr3_aa: ASSLAPHASYEQY
v_call: TRBV5-1
clone_size: many

cdr3_aa: ATSDPQETGTNTGELF
v_call: TRBV24-1
clone_size: .

cdr3_aa: ASSADRAYSYEQY
v_call: TRBV2
clone_size: many

cdr3_aa: AWADLRGGPYEQY
v_call: TRBV30
clone_size: few

cdr3_aa: ASSASGQGARGQPQH
v_call: TRBV12-3/TRBV12-4
clone_size: .

cdr3_aa: ASSSNTEAF
v_call: TRBV5-6
clone_size: many

cdr3_aa: ASSPHWNTEAF
v_call: TRBV5-5
clone_size: many

cdr3_aa: ASSVSGYEQY
v_call: TRBV5-1
clone_size: once

cdr3_aa: ASSPTVWNEQY
v_call: TRBV7-3
clone_size: once